The sequence of this T cell receptor beta chain was determined in a study of cytotoxic CD8 clonotypes in ibrutinib-treated CLL. This clone appeared a few times. Generated by immunoSEQ multiplex PCR, the TCRdb table keeps only in-frame clones and is missing some. In the table there are some 150,000 clones, roughly 80% of which are singletons. V dropped 1 base and J dropped 4; count of bases not matched to a gene: 4. Per the germline V gene, CDR1 is SGHTA and CDR2 is FQGNSA. The CDR3 totals 15 residues. V is TRBV7-2 and J is TRBJ1-5, with 7 bases lining up with TRBD1. The sequencing used PBMCs, collected after 12 months of ibrutinib treatment. This TCR was recovered from a human donor with chronic lymphocytic leukemia. The CDR3 loop reads CASSLVQTGNQPQHF. In DNA form, the CDR3 reads TGTGCCAGCAGCTTAGTTCAGACAGGGAATCAGCCCCAGCATTTT.